Listed here are 27 T cell receptor beta chains from one sample, sequenced in a study of blood T cell repertoires in COVID-19. Measured with immunoSEQ multiplex PCR; TCRdb has only the in-frame clones, and not every one. The table has around 200,000 clones, about 87% seen once. The sample comprised PBMCs or T cells enriched from blood (not recorded which). The receptors were sampled from a woman younger than 45 who had recovered from COVID-19.

J is TRBJ1-5 and V is TRBV6-2 or TRBV6-3; 7 bases match TRBD1. CDR1 and CDR2 (germline): MNHEY, SVGEGT. Trimming cost V 5 bases and J 5 bases; bases outside gene matches: 9. The CDR3 is 15 amino acids. CDR3 nucleotide sequence: TGTGCCAGCAGTACCGCAGACAGGGCCTATCAGCCCCAGCATTTT. It specifies CASSTADRAYQPQHF.

Comments on this clone: The junction and the germline gene differ at one end; a read error may be behind it. This chain uses TRBV4-1 with TRBJ2-7, with TRBD2 as a possible D gene (5 bases). Germline V gene data show CDR1 as MGHRA and CDR2 as YSYEKL. The CDR3 has 12 residues. The DNA for the CDR3 is TGCGCCAGCAGCCAAGTAGGCGGGCCTACGGACTTC. Its translation is CASSQVGGPTDF.

J is TRBJ1-6 and V is TRBV9; the D gene is possibly TRBD1 (5 bases). CDR3 length equals 13 residues. V was trimmed by 2 bases and J by 10 bases, leaving 10 bases between them. Germline CDR1 reads SGDLS; CDR2 reads YYNGEE. The CDR3 nucleotides are TGTGCCAGCAGCGTTCAGGGAGGGTCACCCCTCCACTTT. It yields the protein CASSVQGGSPLHF. The variable domain in full, with the rest retrieved from reference TRBV9 and TRBJ1-6, is DSGVTQTPKHLITATGQRVTLRCSPRSGDLSVYWYQQSLDQGLQFLIQYYNGEERAKGNILERFSAQQFPDLHSELNLSSLELGDSALYFCASSVQGGSPLHFGNGTRLTVT.

The chain joins TRBV18 to TRBJ2-1; D may be TRBD2 (5 bases). The CDR3 totals 14 residues. The germline V gene encodes CDR1 KGHSH and CDR2 LQKENI. The V gene lost 3 bases and the J gene lost 0 bases, with 6 bases spanning the gap. CDR3 in DNA: TGTGCCAGCTCACCCCGGGACTCCTACAATGAGCAGTTCTTC. Protein product: CASSPRDSYNEQFF.

The J gene is TRBJ1-1, the V gene TRBV27; 11 bases map to TRBD1. Losses at the gene ends were 5 bases for V and 0 bases for J; bases not matched to a gene: 11. The CDR3 totals 18 residues. The V gene's germline CDR1 is MNHEY and CDR2 SMNVEV (reference sequence). The CDR3 is CASSLRDRGSLLNTEAFF. CDR3 in DNA: TGTGCCAGCAGTCTCCGGGACAGGGGGTCACTCTTGAACACTGAAGCTTTCTTT.

This sequence joins TRBV6-6 and TRBJ2-3, with 8 bases that match TRBD2. CDR3 size: 16 residues. With V trimmed by 4 bases and J by 2 bases, 8 bases remained unmatched. Germline V CDR1 and CDR2: MNHNY, SVGAGI (reference sequence). CDR3 DNA sequence: TGTGCCAGCAGTTCTATAGCGGGGAGATCCACAGATACGCAGTATTTT. This gives the protein CASSSIAGRSTDTQYF.

This clone was seen once. This chain connects TRBV6-4 to TRBJ1-2, with no clear D. Per germline, CDR1 MRHNA and CDR2 SNTAGT. This CDR3 spans 15 amino acids. Trimming removed 5 bases from V and 6 bases from J, with 19 bases in between. CDR3 amino acids: CASSPSRFGVDGYTF. The CDR3 DNA reads as TGTGCCAGCAGTCCCTCCCGCTTCGGGGTAGATGGCTACACCTTC.

The chain employs TRBV7-2 and TRBJ2-3; 9 bases align to TRBD2. The CDR3 loop spans 16 amino acids. V lost 3 bases, J lost 5 bases, and 9 bases stayed unmatched. Germline values: CDR1 SGHTA, CDR2 FQGNSA. Here the CDR3 reads CASSFPQRGALDTQYF. CDR3 coding DNA: TGTGCCAGCAGCTTCCCTCAGCGGGGGGCGTTAGATACGCAGTATTTT.

The V call is TRBV6-5, the J call TRBJ1-2; the match to TRBD1 covers 7 bases. CDR1 and CDR2 (germline): MNHEY, SVGAGI. J lost 4 bases, V lost 7 bases, and 3 bases had no gene match. The CDR3 sequence is 12 residues long. The CDR3 DNA reads as TGTGCCAGCAAGGACAGGTTCTATGGCTACACCTTC. Its protein product is CASKDRFYGYTF.

The J gene is TRBJ1-2, the V gene TRBV2; TRBD1 might be the D (6 bases). Trimming shortened V by 7 bases and J by 1 base, and 19 bases separated the two germline ends. Germline CDR1 is SNHLY and CDR2 is FYNNEI. This CDR3 contains 16 residues. CDR3 sequence reads: CASKSYREPLNYGYTF. In DNA form, the CDR3 reads TGTGCCAGCAAATCTTACAGGGAGCCCCTTAACTATGGCTACACCTTC. Full variable domain (missing parts from reference TRBV2 and TRBJ1-2): EPEVTQTPSHQVTQMGQEVILRCVPISNHLYFYWYRQILGQKVEFLVSFYNNEISEKSEIFDDQFSVERPDGSNFTLKIRSTKLEDSAMYFCASKSYREPLNYGYTFGSGTRLTVV.

CDR3 sequence: CASSSFGYTEAFF. For the CDR3, the DNA is TGTGCCAGCAGTTCATTCGGGTACACTGAAGCTTTCTTT. This chain connects TRBV27 to TRBJ1-1, with D hard to call. V gave up 4 bases and J gave up 3 bases, with 9 bases separating them. The germline gives CDR1 MNHEY, CDR2 SMNVEV (reference sequence). The CDR3 covers 13 residues.

This chain links TRBV6-1 with TRBJ2-4, with D possibly TRBD2 on 6 matching bases. Germline values: CDR1 MNHNS, CDR2 SASEGT. Trimming took off 0 bases at V and 0 bases at J, with 12 bases between the two ends. The CDR3 loop spans 17 amino acids. The CDR3 sequence: CASSEARSGLAKNIQYF. For the CDR3, the DNA is TGTGCCAGCAGTGAAGCGCGGTCGGGACTAGCCAAAAACATTCAGTACTTC.

The chain combines TRBV3-1 (or the pseudogene TRBV3-2) with TRBJ1-2; D gene ambiguous. From germline, CDR1 is LGHDT and CDR2 YNNKEL (reference sequence). The CDR3 covers 15 residues. The germline V and J ends were trimmed by 1 base and 0 bases, with 9 bases remaining between them. The CDR3, as DNA: TGTGCCAGCAGCCAAGGGCCCGCAACTAACTATGGCTACACCTTC. It is translated as CASSQGPATNYGYTF.

The gene calls are TRBV29-1 and TRBJ2-3; D possibly corresponds to TRBD1 (5 bases). Looked up from germline, CDR1 is SQVTM and CDR2 is ANQGSEA. V lost 1 base and J 8 bases, leaving 19 bases between the germline ends. This CDR3 is built from 15 residues. In DNA form, the CDR3 reads TGCAGCGTTGAAGTGCAGGGCCAACCCCTAGGTACGCAGTATTTT. Translation gives CSVEVQGQPLGTQYF.

This chain uses TRBV6-2 or TRBV6-3 with TRBJ2-3; the match to TRBD1 covers 9 bases. With 5 bases clipped from V and 1 base from J, the junction kept 16 bases outside the gene matches. CDR1 is MNHEY and CDR2 is SVGEGT in the germline V gene. The CDR3 totals 19 residues. The CDR3 DNA sequence: TGTGCCAGCAGTACAAACCCAATCCTCAGGACAGGGGGCACAGATACGCAGTATTTT. Translated: CASSTNPILRTGGTDTQYF.

The count of this clone is one. The chain uses TRBV11-2 and TRBJ1-6; tentatively, D is TRBD1 (5 bases). CDR1 SGHAT and CDR2 FQNNGV come from the germline V gene. Trimming pared 1 base from V and 10 bases from J, leaving 11 bases between. The CDR3 is 14 residues long. The CDR3, as DNA: TGTGCCAGCAGCTTAGCCGGGGGGGAATCACCCCTCCACTTT. Translation: CASSLAGGESPLHF.

This rearrangement joins TRBV10-2 to TRBJ2-7; 12 bases fit TRBD2. CDR1 WSHSY and CDR2 SAAADI come from the germline V gene. The ends lost 2 bases at V and 4 bases at J; junction bases unmatched: 9. The CDR3 runs 17 residues. The CDR3, as DNA: TGCGCCAGCAGTGAGGGTGGGCTAGCGGGGGGGCGGTACGAGCAGTACTTC. Residues: CASSEGGLAGGRYEQYF.

The gene calls are TRBV9 and TRBJ2-3; D remains unclear. The germline V gene encodes CDR1 SGDLS and CDR2 YYNGEE. The CDR3 has 13 amino acids. The V and J ends lost 0 bases and 3 bases respectively, with 5 bases between them. The CDR3 coding sequence is TGTGCCAGCAGCGTAGAACTTACAGATACGCAGTATTTT. This gives the protein CASSVELTDTQYF.

V gene TRBV7-2 combines with J gene TRBJ1-6; 9 bases line up with TRBD1. The CDR3 runs 16 residues. V gave up 5 bases and J gave up 6 bases; unmatched junction bases: 8. The V gene's germline CDR1 is SGHTA and CDR2 FQGNSA. DNA for the CDR3: TGTGCCAGCAGCCCCAACGCGGACAGGGGTAATTCACCCCTCCACTTT. Its protein product is CASSPNADRGNSPLHF.

The rearrangement uses TRBV9 and TRBJ1-3; D gene uncertain. V was shortened by 0 bases and J by 4 bases, with 8 bases between the two germline ends. Germline V lookup: CDR1 SGDLS, CDR2 YYNGEE. The CDR3 has 14 residues. The CDR3 is CASSVAAGGNTIYF. Here the CDR3 DNA reads TGTGCCAGCAGCGTAGCGGCGGGGGGAAACACCATATATTTT.

This chain uses TRBV27 with TRBJ1-2; D perhaps matches TRBD1 (5 bases). Germline V gene data show CDR1 as MNHEY and CDR2 as SMNVEV (reference sequence). CDR3 size: 13 residues. Trimming stripped 9 bases from V and 5 bases from J, with 16 bases between. The CDR3 DNA is TGTGCCAGTAGGGACTTCGGGGGTTATGGCTACACCTTC. Residues: CASRDFGGYGYTF.

The chain is built from TRBV6-5 and TRBJ1-2, with 8 bases fitting TRBD1. In germline, CDR1 is MNHEY, CDR2 SVGAGI. V gave up 10 bases and J gave up 5 bases; unmatched junction bases: 9. This CDR3 region has 13 residues. The CDR3 region is CATLRQGFYGYTF. The CDR3 DNA follows: TGTGCCACCCTAAGACAGGGGTTTTATGGCTACACCTTC.

This clone has only one observation. The rearrangement joins TRBV12-3 or TRBV12-4 to TRBJ2-5; D ambiguous. The CDR3 loop spans 12 amino acids. V lost 4 bases to trimming and J lost 5 bases, with 8 bases between them. The CDR3 reads CASSSTSETQYF. In DNA form, the CDR3 reads TGTGCCAGCAGTTCGACTTCCGAGACCCAGTACTTC.

The chain employs TRBV4-3 and TRBJ1-3; D might be TRBD1 (6 bases). This CDR3 region has 16 residues. Germline lookup yields CDR1 LGHNA and CDR2 YSLEER. V shed 0 bases and J shed 2 bases, with 11 bases lying between them. For the CDR3, the DNA is TGCGCCAGCAGCCAAGATCCCAGGGGACCTGGAAACACCATATATTTT. As protein: CASSQDPRGPGNTIYF.

CDR3 DNA: TGTGCCAGCAGCTCCAGGGGGGACCTTAACAATGAGCAGTTCTTC. Amino acids: CASSSRGDLNNEQFF. This chain connects TRBV7-2 to TRBJ2-1; TRBD1 might be the D (7 bases). V was pared by 4 bases and J by 5 bases, with 15 bases between. CDR3 length equals 15 residues. Germline loops: CDR1 SGHTA, CDR2 FQGNSA.

The chain links TRBV7-9 to TRBJ2-3, with 8 bases identical to TRBD1. Germline V gene lookup returns CDR1 SEHNR and CDR2 FQNEAQ (reference sequence). The V gene end was trimmed by 7 bases and the J gene end by 5 bases; junction bases not matched to a gene: 11. This CDR3 is 15 amino acids long. The CDR3 DNA reads TGTGCCAGCAACCAAGACAGGGGTGCCGGAGATACGCAGTATTTT. Encoded protein: CASNQDRGAGDTQYF.

The chain is built from TRBV5-1 and TRBJ1-1; D is perhaps TRBD1 (6 bases). The CDR3 consists of 14 residues. CDR1 is SGHRS, CDR2 YFSETQ, per germline. V gave up 3 bases and J gave up 5 bases, with 14 bases separating them. The CDR3 reads CASSSPGHETEAFF. The CDR3 DNA follows: TGCGCCAGCAGCTCACCGGGACATGAGACTGAAGCTTTCTTT.